This T cell receptor beta chain derives from a study of shared clonotypes between healthy human individuals. General study points: Researchers found naive subsets generally carried larger estimated richness than memory subsets.

Per the study methods: Filtering differed for immunoSEQ, which gave only junction sequences without quality scores. Profiling relied on immunoSEQ multiplex PCR, and the TCRdb table lists in-frame clones only, not all of them. The V and J calls and clone size are taken from that table; D and trimming were inferred from the DNA. Of 2 million to 2.5 million clones listed, approximately 96% are singletons. This clone was counted a single time. The antigen remains undetermined. CDR3 length equals 13 residues. Germline CDR1 and CDR2: SGHRS and YFSETQ. V gave up 0 bases and J gave up 6 bases, with 7 bases separating them.

Sequencing was carried out using naive CD4+ T cells sorted from blood. Sample subset: CD45RA+ positively selected. The chain recombines TRBV5-1 with TRBJ2-1; D unclear. This clonotype originated in a man younger than 35 in good health. CDR3 protein: CASSLEFRNEQFF. DNA for the CDR3: TGCGCCAGCAGCTTGGAGTTTCGCAATGAGCAGTTCTTC.